This T cell receptor (beta chain) is from a study of regulatory T cells in long-lasting Graves disease. Ten or more counts support this clonotype. Both iRepertoire HTBI primers and Arm-PCR of CDR3 regions were used to build the TCR beta libraries. TCRdb reprocessed the multiplex PCR reads with MiXCR, giving one entry per CDR3 protein. The table has about 370,000 distinct CDR3 sequences, 15% to 17% seen once. Time point specified: newly diagnosed GD, antithyroid drugs for less than 3 months. The TCR library was prepared using RNA isolated from PBMCs. This sequence originates from a female donor with Graves disease. Sequenced here: peripheral blood mononuclear cells (PBMCs), sampled at new diagnosis, from a patient treated with antithyroid drugs.

The CDR3 bases are TGTGCCAGCAGCTTGGAGGCAGGGGGCGCCTCCAACTATGGCTACACCTTC. It yields the protein CASSLEAGGASNYGYTF. The chain recombines TRBV5-8 with TRBJ1-2, with 8 bases fitting TRBD1. The length of the CDR3 is 17 residues. V shed 0 bases, J shed 2 bases, and the junction held 9 bases outside the gene matches. Germline V CDR1 and CDR2: SGHTS, YDEGEE.